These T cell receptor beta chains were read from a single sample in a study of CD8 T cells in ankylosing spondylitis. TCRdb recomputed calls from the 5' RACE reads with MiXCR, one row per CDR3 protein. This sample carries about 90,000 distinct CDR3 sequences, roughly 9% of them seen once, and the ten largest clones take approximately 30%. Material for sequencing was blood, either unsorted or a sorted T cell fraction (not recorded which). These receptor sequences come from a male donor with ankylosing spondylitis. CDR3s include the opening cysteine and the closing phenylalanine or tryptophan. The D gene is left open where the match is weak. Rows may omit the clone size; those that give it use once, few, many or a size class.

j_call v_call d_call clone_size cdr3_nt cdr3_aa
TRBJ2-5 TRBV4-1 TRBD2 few TGCGCCAGCAGCCAAGGTGGACTAGGGAGTGTGGAGACCCAGTACTTC CASSQGGLGSVETQYF
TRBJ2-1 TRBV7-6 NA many TGTGCCAGCAGCCCAACAGTGTACAATGAGCAGTTCTTC CASSPTVYNEQFF
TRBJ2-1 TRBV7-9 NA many TGTGCCAGCAGCTTTGAGTACAATGAGCAGTTCTTC CASSFEYNEQFF
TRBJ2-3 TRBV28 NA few TGTGCCAGCAGACAGGCTGCAGATACGCAGTATTTT CASRQAADTQYF
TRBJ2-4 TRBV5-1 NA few TGCGCCAGCAGCTTGGGTACAGAAAACATTCAGTACTTC CASSLGTENIQYF
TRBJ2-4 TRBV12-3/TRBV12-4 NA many TGTGCCAGCAGTAGGGGGAGGGCCAAAAACATTCAGTACTTC CASSRGRAKNIQYF
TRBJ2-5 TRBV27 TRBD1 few TGTGCCAGCAGTTCGAGGACAGGGGGTCAAGAGACCCAGTACTTC CASSSRTGGQETQYF
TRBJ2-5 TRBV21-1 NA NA TGTGCCAGCAGGACTTTCCAAGAGACCCAGTACTTC CASRTFQETQYF
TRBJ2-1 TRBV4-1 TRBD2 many TGCGCCAGCAGCCTGGGACTATCGGGATACGGATACAATGAGCAGTTCTTC CASSLGLSGYGYNEQFF
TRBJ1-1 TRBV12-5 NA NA TGTGCTAGTGCCTCGACAGAAACGAACACTGAAGCTTTCTTT CASASTETNTEAFF
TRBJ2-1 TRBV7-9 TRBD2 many TGTGCCAGCAGCTTACCGGGAGCGGGGAATGAGCAGTTCTTC CASSLPGAGNEQFF
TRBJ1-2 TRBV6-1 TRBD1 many TGTGCCAGCAGTCAGAACGAGGCCCCGACAGGGGTTTACTATGGCTACACCTTC CASSQNEAPTGVYYGYTF
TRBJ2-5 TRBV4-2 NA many TGTGCCAGCAGCCCTTGGATGGGGGGTTACGAGACCCAGTACTTC CASSPWMGGYETQYF
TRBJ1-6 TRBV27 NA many TGTGCCAGCAGTTTATCGCCTGGGTCCCTCCACTTT CASSLSPGSLHF
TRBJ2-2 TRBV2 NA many TGTGCCAGCAGTGTCTCAATAGACGACTCCCACACCGGGGAGCTGTTTTTT CASSVSIDDSHTGELFF
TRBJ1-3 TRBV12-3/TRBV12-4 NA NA TGTGCCAGCAGTTTAGTTCCCGTAGCCTCTGGAAACACCATATATTTT CASSLVPVASGNTIYF
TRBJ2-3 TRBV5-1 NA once TGCGCCAGCAGCCCGAATGGGGGAGCGGGTGATACGCAGTATTTT CASSPNGGAGDTQYF
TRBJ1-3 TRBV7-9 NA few TGTGCCAGCAGCCTAGGGGGAAACACCATATATTTT CASSLGGNTIYF
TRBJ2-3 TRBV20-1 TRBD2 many TGCAGTGCTAGAGTTAAAGCGGGAGCTACAGATACGCAGTATTTT CSARVKAGATDTQYF
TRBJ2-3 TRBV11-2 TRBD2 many TGTGCCAGCACCCGGACTAGCGGGGATGGAGATACGCAGTATTTT CASTRTSGDGDTQYF
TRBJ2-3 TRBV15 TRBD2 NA TGTGCCACCAGCAGAGGACTAGCGGATCACACAGATACGCAGTATTTT CATSRGLADHTDTQYF
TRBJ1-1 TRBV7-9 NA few TGTGCCAGCAGTCAGGGTAGCCCTGAAGCTTTCTTT CASSQGSPEAFF
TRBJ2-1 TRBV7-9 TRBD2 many TGTGCCAGCAGCTTAGACAGCGGGAGGAGAAATGAGCAGTTCTTC CASSLDSGRRNEQFF
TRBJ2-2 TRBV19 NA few TGTGCCAGTAGTATAGACTATCAAACTACCGGGGAGCTGTTTTTT CASSIDYQTTGELFF
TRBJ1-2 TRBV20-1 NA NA TGCAGTGCTAGAGATTCGGTGGGAGAGGGCTATGGCTACACCTTC CSARDSVGEGYGYTF
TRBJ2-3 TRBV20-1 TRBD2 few TGCAGTGAACGCCGGCGGGAGGAGGGCACAGATACGCAGTATTTT CSERRREEGTDTQYF
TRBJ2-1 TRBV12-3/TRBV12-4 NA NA TGTGCCAGCACCATAGGTGGGGAGGAGCAGTTCTTC CASTIGGEEQFF
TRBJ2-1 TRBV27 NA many TGTGCCAGCTCCCGGGGGGCAGGGGGTATTGGGCAGTTCTTC CASSRGAGGIGQFF
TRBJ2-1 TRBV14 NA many TGTGCCAGCAGCCAAGGAGGGGCTGGCCAGTTCTTC CASSQGGAGQFF
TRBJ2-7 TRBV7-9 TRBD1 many TGTGCCAGCAGCTTCGTCCGGGACAGGGACTACGAGCAGTACTTC CASSFVRDRDYEQYF
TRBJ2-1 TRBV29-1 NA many TGCAGCGTTTGGGCAGTTTACAATGAGCAGTTCTTC CSVWAVYNEQFF
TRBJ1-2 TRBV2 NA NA TGTGCCAGCAGTGCAGGGGATCCTGGCTACACCTTC CASSAGDPGYTF
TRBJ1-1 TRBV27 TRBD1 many TGTGCCAGCAGTCCATGGGACAGTACCAACACTGAAGCTTTCTTT CASSPWDSTNTEAFF